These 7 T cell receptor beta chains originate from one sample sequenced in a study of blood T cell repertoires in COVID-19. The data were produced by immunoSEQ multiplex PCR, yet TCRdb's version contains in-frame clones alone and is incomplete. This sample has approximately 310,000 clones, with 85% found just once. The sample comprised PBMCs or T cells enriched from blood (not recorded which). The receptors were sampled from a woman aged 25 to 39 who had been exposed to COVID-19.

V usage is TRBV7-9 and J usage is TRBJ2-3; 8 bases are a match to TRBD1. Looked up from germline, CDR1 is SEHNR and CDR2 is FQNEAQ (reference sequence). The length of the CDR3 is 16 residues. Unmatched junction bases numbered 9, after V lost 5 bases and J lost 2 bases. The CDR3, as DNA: TGTGCCAGCAGCCCAGGACAGGGAGTGCACACAGATACGCAGTATTTT. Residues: CASSPGQGVHTDTQYF.

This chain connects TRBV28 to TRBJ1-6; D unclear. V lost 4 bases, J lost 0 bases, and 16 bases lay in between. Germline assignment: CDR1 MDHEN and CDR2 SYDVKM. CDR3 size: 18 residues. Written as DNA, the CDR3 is TGTGCCAGCAGTTCACGTGGACTGAGGAGCTCCTATAATTCACCCCTCCACTTT. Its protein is CASSSRGLRSSYNSPLHF.

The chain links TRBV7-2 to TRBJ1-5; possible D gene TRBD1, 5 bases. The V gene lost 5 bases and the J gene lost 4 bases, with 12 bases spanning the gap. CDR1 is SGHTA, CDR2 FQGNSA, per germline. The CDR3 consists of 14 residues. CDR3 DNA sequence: TGTGCCAGCAGCGCCAGGGTTGGGAATCAGCCCCAGCATTTT. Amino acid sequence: CASSARVGNQPQHF.

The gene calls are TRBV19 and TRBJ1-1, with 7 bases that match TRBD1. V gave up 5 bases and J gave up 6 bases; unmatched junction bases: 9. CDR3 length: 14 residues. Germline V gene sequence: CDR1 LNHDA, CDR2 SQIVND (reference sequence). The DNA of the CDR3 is TGTGCCAGTAGTCCTTCAGGGGGGACGGCTGAAGCTTTCTTT. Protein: CASSPSGGTAEAFF.

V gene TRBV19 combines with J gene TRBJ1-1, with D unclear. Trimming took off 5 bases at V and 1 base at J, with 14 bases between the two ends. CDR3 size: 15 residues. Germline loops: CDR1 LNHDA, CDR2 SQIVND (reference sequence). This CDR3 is CASSPRRTTNTEAFF. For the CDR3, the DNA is TGTGCCAGTAGTCCAAGGAGAACGACGAACACTGAAGCTTTCTTT.

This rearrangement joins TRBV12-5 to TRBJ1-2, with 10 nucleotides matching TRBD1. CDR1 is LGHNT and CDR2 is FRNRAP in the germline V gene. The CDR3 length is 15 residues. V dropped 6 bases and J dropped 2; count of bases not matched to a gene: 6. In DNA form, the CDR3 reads TGTGCTAGTGGCCGGTCGGACAGGGGGAACTATGGCTACACCTTC. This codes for CASGRSDRGNYGYTF.

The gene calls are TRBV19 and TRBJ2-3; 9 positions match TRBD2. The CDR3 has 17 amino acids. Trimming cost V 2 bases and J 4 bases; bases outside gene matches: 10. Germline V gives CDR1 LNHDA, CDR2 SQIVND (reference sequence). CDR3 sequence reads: CASSIKGGGAQPDTQYF. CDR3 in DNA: TGTGCCAGTAGTATAAAGGGCGGGGGGGCCCAGCCAGATACGCAGTATTTT.